Listed here are 12 T cell receptor beta chains from one sample, sequenced in a study of cytomegalovirus exposure and HLA in healthy donors. Researchers ran the PCR with 60 Vbeta and 13 Jbeta primers. The table came from immunoSEQ multiplex PCR; TCRdb's copy has only in-frame clones and leaves some out. Among approximately 190,000 clones listed, about 90% were seen once. Sample: PBMCs. The receptor source for this set is a man aged 25-45 years in good health and CMV-seronegative.

The chain links TRBV19 to TRBJ1-1; D unclear. This CDR3 contains 12 residues. Germline-derived CDR1 and CDR2 are LNHDA and SQIVND (reference sequence). Trimming pared 6 bases from V and 8 bases from J, leaving 13 bases between. The CDR3 bases are TGTGCCAGTAGCCTATCGGGTAGCGAAGCTTTCTTT. It yields the protein CASSLSGSEAFF.

This chain connects TRBV6-5 to TRBJ1-1, with 8 bases aligning to TRBD1. Germline values: CDR1 MNHEY, CDR2 SVGAGI. The CDR3 is made up of 15 amino acids. The trim removed 0 bases at V and 4 bases at J, leaving 4 bases unmatched. CDR3 nucleotide sequence: TGTGCCAGCAGTTACTCCACAGGGGGAGGCACTGAAGCTTTCTTT. Amino acids: CASSYSTGGGTEAFF.

V usage is TRBV18 and J usage is TRBJ2-3; 8 nucleotides agree with TRBD1. CDR1 and CDR2 (germline): KGHSH, LQKENI. This CDR3 spans 15 amino acids. Unmatched junction bases numbered 4, after V lost 3 bases and J lost 2 bases. The CDR3 nucleotides read TGTGCCAGCTCACCGAGTCAGGGGGCCACAGATACGCAGTATTTT. It translates to CASSPSQGATDTQYF.

The V call is TRBV28, the J call TRBJ2-7; 9 nucleotides match TRBD2. CDR1 and CDR2 from the germline V gene are MDHEN and SYDVKM. The CDR3 has 15 residues. V dropped 7 bases and J dropped 3; count of bases not matched to a gene: 10. The CDR3 loop is CASTGSGRPSYEQYF. In DNA form, the CDR3 reads TGTGCCAGCACAGGGAGCGGGAGGCCCAGCTACGAGCAGTACTTC.

The rearrangement joins TRBV28 to TRBJ1-3, with D tentatively TRBD1 (6 bases). The V end lost 5 bases, the J end lost 4 bases, and 9 bases lay between the germline ends. The CDR3 runs 13 residues. Looked up from germline, CDR1 is MDHEN and CDR2 is SYDVKM. CDR3 sequence (DNA): TGTGCCAGCAGTCCCGGGACAGGAAACACCATATATTTT. It encodes CASSPGTGNTIYF.

The V and J genes are TRBV6-1 and TRBJ2-7; maybe TRBD2 (6 bases). The V end was cut by 6 bases, the J end by 0 bases, with 15 bases between. Per the germline V gene, CDR1 is MNHNS and CDR2 is SASEGT. The length of the CDR3 is 15 residues. CDR3 protein: CASRIGGGRSYEQYF. CDR3 in DNA: TGTGCCAGCAGGATCGGGGGAGGTCGCTCCTACGAGCAGTACTTC.

This chain joins TRBV5-1 and TRBJ2-7, with a weak D call TRBD1 (5 bases). The V gene lost 0 bases and the J gene lost 0 bases, with 10 bases spanning the gap. The germline V gene encodes CDR1 SGHRS and CDR2 YFSETQ. The CDR3 spans 15 residues. CDR3 bases: TGCGCCAGCAGCTTGGCACCGCAGGGCTCCTACGAGCAGTACTTC. Amino acid sequence: CASSLAPQGSYEQYF. The variable domain in full, completed from reference TRBV5-1 and TRBJ2-7, reads KAGVTQTPRYLIKTRGQQVTLSCSPISGHRSVSWYQQTPGQGLQFLFEYFSETQRNKGNFPGRFSGRQFSNSRSEMNVSTLELGDSALYLCASSLAPQGSYEQYFGPGTRLTVT.

The rearrangement uses TRBV6-5 and TRBJ1-1; the D gene is possibly TRBD1 (5 bases). The germline V gene encodes CDR1 MNHEY and CDR2 SVGAGI. V was trimmed by 5 bases and J by 7 bases, leaving 20 bases between them. This CDR3 contains 15 residues. The CDR3 DNA reads as TGTGCCAGCAGTCCCGAGGAGGGGCGACGGGATGAAGCTTTCTTT. This sequence encodes CASSPEEGRRDEAFF.

This clone has more than one count but fewer than ten. The V call is TRBV5-1, the J call TRBJ2-5; 11 nucleotides line up with TRBD2. CDR3 length equals 17 residues. Losses at the gene ends were 4 bases for V and 4 bases for J; bases not matched to a gene: 12. Germline V gives CDR1 SGHRS, CDR2 YFSETQ. CDR3 residues: CASSLSGRAWDGETQYF. The CDR3 nucleotides are TGCGCCAGCAGCCTTAGCGGGAGGGCCTGGGATGGAGAGACCCAGTACTTC. Complete variable domain (other parts from reference TRBV5-1 and TRBJ2-5): KAGVTQTPRYLIKTRGQQVTLSCSPISGHRSVSWYQQTPGQGLQFLFEYFSETQRNKGNFPGRFSGRQFSNSRSEMNVSTLELGDSALYLCASSLSGRAWDGETQYFGPGTRLLVL.

This clone was observed a few times. The chain couples TRBV5-1 to TRBJ1-2; 8 bases map to TRBD1. The CDR3 length is 17 residues. Losses at the gene ends were 4 bases for V and 6 bases for J; bases not matched to a gene: 17. The germline V gene has CDR1 SGHRS and CDR2 YFSETQ. The CDR3 bases are TGCGCCAGCAGCACAGGGACCGGGACAGGCTATAAGAATGGCTACACCTTC. It yields the protein CASSTGTGTGYKNGYTF. Combining the CDR3 with reference TRBV5-1 and TRBJ1-2 gives the whole variable domain KAGVTQTPRYLIKTRGQQVTLSCSPISGHRSVSWYQQTPGQGLQFLFEYFSETQRNKGNFPGRFSGRQFSNSRSEMNVSTLELGDSALYLCASSTGTGTGYKNGYTFGSGTRLTVV.

This clone was seen more than once but under ten times. The CDR3 is CASSPSVGTSGKSYNEQFF. Here the CDR3 DNA reads TGTGCCAGCAGCCCGAGCGTGGGGACTAGCGGGAAGTCATACAATGAGCAGTTCTTC. This rearrangement joins TRBV7-9 to TRBJ2-1; 13 nucleotides line up with TRBD2. Germline CDR1 SEHNR, CDR2 FQNEAQ (reference sequence). The CDR3 has 19 amino acids. With 5 bases clipped from V and 4 bases from J, the junction kept 14 bases outside the gene matches.

The genes are TRBV28 and TRBJ2-5; D gene uncertain. V was clipped by 3 bases and J by 3 bases, with 8 bases between them. The CDR3 sequence is 13 residues long. Germline CDR1 reads MDHEN; CDR2 reads SYDVKM. This CDR3 reads CASSFVLEETQYF. CDR3 DNA sequence: TGTGCCAGCAGTTTTGTCCTCGAAGAGACCCAGTACTTC.